The 19 T cell receptor beta chains below were found in one sample sequenced in a study of T cells in Graves' hyperthyroidism and ophthalmopathy. Researchers amplified the TCR beta CDR3 regions from RNA transcripts. TCR CDR3 underwent first-round RT-PCR with the HTBI primer set. TCRdb reanalysed the multiplex PCR reads using MiXCR and keeps one entry per CDR3 protein. This repertoire shows roughly 650,000 distinct CDR3 sequences, approximately 15% found once; its top ten account for around 3.5%. The sequencing input was blood. These receptors all stem from a woman aged 40 to 49 with Graves' ophthalmopathy.

This sequence joins TRBV6-5 and TRBJ2-7; D may be TRBD1 (6 bases). Trimming removed 2 bases from V and 2 bases from J, with 10 bases in between. Germline V gene data show CDR1 as MNHEY and CDR2 as SVGAGI. The CDR3 spans 14 residues. CDR3 nucleotides: TGTGCCAGCAGTTACGACAGGCGCGCCTACGAGCAGTACTTC. This encodes CASSYDRRAYEQYF.

The chain joins TRBV5-5 to TRBJ1-1; no firm D call. CDR3 size: 14 residues. Trimming cost V 4 bases and J 1 base, with 11 bases left between them. Germline V gene lookup returns CDR1 SGHKS and CDR2 YYEKEE (reference sequence). The CDR3 sequence: CASSPWAGNTEAFF. CDR3 nucleotides: TGTGCCAGCAGCCCTTGGGCCGGGAACACTGAAGCTTTCTTT.

This clonotype has a handful of counts. The chain links TRBV6-1 to TRBJ1-2, with TRBD1 matching 7 bases. There are 13 residues in the CDR3. CDR1 MNHNS and CDR2 SASEGT come from the germline V gene. V shed 5 bases and J 8 bases; nucleotides not matched to a gene: 8. CDR3 DNA: TGTGCCAGCAGTCAAACAGGGGAGCGCGGCTACACCTTC. As protein: CASSQTGERGYTF.

Note on this clonotype: A clone one base away is much larger, so this may be a read error. This sequence joins TRBV18 and TRBJ1-1; 12 bases match TRBD1. Germline V gives CDR1 KGHSH, CDR2 LQKENI. The CDR3 extends over 13 amino acids. Losses at the gene ends were 5 bases for V and 9 bases for J; bases not matched to a gene: 4. This chain's CDR3 is CASSTGTGGQAFF. CDR3 nucleotide sequence: TGTGCCAGCTCAACCGGGACAGGGGGCCAAGCTTTCTTT.

This clonotype was recorded a few times. This rearrangement joins TRBV10-3 to TRBJ1-1, with TRBD1 matching over 10 bases. The CDR3 sequence is 14 residues long. With 6 bases clipped from V and 6 bases from J, the junction kept 7 bases outside the gene matches. Germline CDR1 reads ENHRY; CDR2 reads SYGVKD. CDR3 amino acids: CAIRQGTGVSEAFF. DNA of the CDR3: TGTGCCATCAGACAAGGGACAGGGGTGTCTGAAGCTTTCTTT.

This clonotype occurred a few times. The CDR3 sequence: CSAREPSGRPGELFF. The DNA for the CDR3 is TGCAGTGCTAGAGAGCCTAGCGGGAGACCCGGGGAGCTGTTTTTT. The chain links TRBV20-1 to TRBJ2-2; 10 nucleotides align to TRBD2. V shed 0 bases and J 6 bases; nucleotides not matched to a gene: 4. Germline V CDR1 and CDR2: DFQATT, SNEGSKA (reference sequence). This CDR3 is 15 amino acids long.

The V call is TRBV5-8, the J call TRBJ1-1; TRBD1 might be the D (5 bases). This CDR3 has 15 amino acids. Trimming took off 2 bases at V and 1 base at J, with 12 bases between the two ends. The germline gives CDR1 SGHTS, CDR2 YDEGEE. In nucleotides, the CDR3 is TGTGCCAGCAGCTTATACGGGGGTCCGAACACTGAAGCTTTCTTT. This codes for CASSLYGGPNTEAFF.

This clonotype appeared many times. The rearrangement links TRBV30 to TRBJ2-2, with D possibly TRBD1 on 5 matching bases. Germline CDR1 and CDR2: GTSNPN and SVGIG (reference sequence). The CDR3 totals 15 residues. The V gene lost 4 bases and the J gene lost 0 bases, with 12 bases spanning the gap. CDR3 protein: CAWTYGASNTGELFF. The DNA of the CDR3 is TGTGCCTGGACTTATGGGGCCTCGAACACCGGGGAGCTGTTTTTT.

The chain couples TRBV19 to TRBJ1-1; a weak D match, TRBD1 (5 bases). V was clipped by 5 bases and J by 6 bases, with 16 bases between them. CDR3 size: 14 residues. CDR1 LNHDA and CDR2 SQIVND come from the germline V gene (reference sequence). As DNA, the CDR3 is TGTGCCAGTAGTGTAATGCAGGGTAGCCCTGAAGCTTTCTTT. Its protein is CASSVMQGSPEAFF.

This clonotype was observed a few times. The chain couples TRBV6-9 to TRBJ1-4; D is possibly TRBD1 (5 bases). There are 14 residues in the CDR3. Germline loops: CDR1 MNHGY, CDR2 SVAAGI. Trimming removed 4 bases at V and 7 bases at J, with 13 bases between. The CDR3 spells CASSSGVSTEKLFF. The CDR3 region has the DNA TGTGCCAGCAGTTCGGGGGTTAGTACTGAAAAACTGTTTTTT.

Concerning this clonotype itself: A clone one base away is much larger, so this may be a read error. This chain uses TRBV6-1 with TRBJ2-1; D unresolved. Germline V gene data show CDR1 as MNHNS and CDR2 as SASEGT. CDR3 size: 13 residues. The ends were cut back, 3 bases at V and 8 bases at J, with 11 bases in the middle. Here the CDR3 reads CASSDGGAHEQFF. The CDR3 region has the DNA TGTGCCAGCAGTGACGGCGGTGCCCATGAGCAGTTCTTC.

This clonotype was observed a handful of times. The rearrangement joins TRBV5-1 to TRBJ2-7, with TRBD1 identical over 7 bases. CDR3 size: 14 residues. With 0 bases clipped from V and 5 bases from J, the junction kept 5 bases outside the gene matches. Germline V gene lookup returns CDR1 SGHRS and CDR2 YFSETQ. DNA for the CDR3: TGCGCCAGCAGCTTGGTCCAGGGGGTCAACGAGCAGTACTTC. Its translation: CASSLVQGVNEQYF.

The chain employs TRBV6-2 or TRBV6-3 and TRBJ2-2; D not resolved. The V gene's germline CDR1 is MNHEY and CDR2 SVGEGT. The length of the CDR3 is 19 residues. Trimming pared 0 bases from V and 0 bases from J, leaving 17 bases between. CDR3 region: CASSYSTEYPFANTGELFF. The CDR3 nucleotides read TGTGCCAGCAGTTACTCTACAGAGTATCCTTTCGCGAACACCGGGGAGCTGTTTTTT.

V gene TRBV27 combines with J gene TRBJ1-5; D call uncertain. V gave up 3 bases and J gave up 6 bases, with 9 bases separating them. Germline V lookup: CDR1 MNHEY, CDR2 SMNVEV (reference sequence). There are 13 residues in the CDR3. Here the CDR3 DNA reads TGTGCCAGCAGTTTGGGGTGGGCTCAGCCCCAGCATTTT. Amino acid sequence: CASSLGWAQPQHF.

V usage is TRBV20-1 and J usage is TRBJ2-7; 12 bases line up with TRBD2. The germline CDR1 and CDR2 sequences are DFQATT and SNEGSKA (reference sequence). This CDR3 contains 12 residues. With 3 bases clipped from V and 6 bases from J, the junction kept 0 bases outside the gene matches. The CDR3 DNA sequence: TGCAGTGCTAGGACTAGCGGGGGCGAGCAGTACTTC. Amino acid sequence: CSARTSGGEQYF.

The DNA of the CDR3 is TGCGCCAGCAGCTTGGAACGGGTCGATGAGCAGTTCTTC. Its translation: CASSLERVDEQFF. The V gene is TRBV5-1, the J gene TRBJ2-1; D not certain. V lost 0 bases, J lost 8 bases, and 9 bases lay in between. Germline-derived CDR1 and CDR2 are SGHRS and YFSETQ. This CDR3 contains 13 residues.

This clonotype has only a few counts. The chain couples TRBV6-1 to TRBJ2-7; 12 bases align to TRBD1. With 5 bases clipped from V and 5 bases from J, the junction kept 7 bases outside the gene matches. This CDR3 region has 15 residues. Germline V gene data show CDR1 as MNHNS and CDR2 as SASEGT. CDR3 in DNA: TGTGCCAGCAGTTCCGGGACAGGGGGCATCAACGAGCAGTACTTC. It yields the protein CASSSGTGGINEQYF.

This clonotype was detected many times. The V and J genes are TRBV18 and TRBJ2-1, with 7 bases matching TRBD2. The germline V gene encodes CDR1 KGHSH and CDR2 LQKENI. Germline trimming cut 6 bases from V and 8 bases from J; bases unmatched to any gene: 19. This CDR3 has 17 residues. This CDR3 reads CASSPGGGQGTQYEQFF. In DNA, the CDR3 is TGTGCCAGCTCGCCGGGGGGTGGGCAGGGAACTCAGTATGAGCAGTTCTTC.

Ten or more counts support this clonotype. The V gene is TRBV11-2, the J gene TRBJ2-5; the match to TRBD1 covers 7 bases. Germline CDR1 and CDR2: SGHAT and FQNNGV. Germline trimming cut 6 bases from V and 0 bases from J; bases unmatched to any gene: 7. The length of the CDR3 is 15 residues. CDR3 bases: TGTGCCAGCAGTTTACAGGGGTGGTACCAAGAGACCCAGTACTTC. Translated, it gives CASSLQGWYQETQYF. Full variable domain (rest looked up from reference TRBV11-2 and TRBJ2-5): EAGVAQSPRYKIIEKRQSVAFWCNPISGHATLYWYQQILGQGPKLLIQFQNNGVVDDSQLPKDRFSAERLKGVDSTLKIQPAKLEDSAVYLCASSLQGWYQETQYFGPGTRLLVL.